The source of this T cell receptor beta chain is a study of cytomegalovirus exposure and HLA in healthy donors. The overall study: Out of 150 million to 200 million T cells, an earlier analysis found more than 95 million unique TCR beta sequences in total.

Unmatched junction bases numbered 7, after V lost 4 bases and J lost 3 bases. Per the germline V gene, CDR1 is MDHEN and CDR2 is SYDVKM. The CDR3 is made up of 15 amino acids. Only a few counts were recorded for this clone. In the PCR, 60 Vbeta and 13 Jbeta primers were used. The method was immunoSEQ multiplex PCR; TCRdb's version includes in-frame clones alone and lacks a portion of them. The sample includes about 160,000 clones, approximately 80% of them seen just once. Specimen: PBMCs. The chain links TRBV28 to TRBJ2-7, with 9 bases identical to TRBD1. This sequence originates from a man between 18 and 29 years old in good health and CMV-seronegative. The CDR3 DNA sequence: TGTGCCAGCAGTTACGCGGGACAGGGCAACTACGAGCAGTACTTC. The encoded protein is CASSYAGQGNYEQYF.